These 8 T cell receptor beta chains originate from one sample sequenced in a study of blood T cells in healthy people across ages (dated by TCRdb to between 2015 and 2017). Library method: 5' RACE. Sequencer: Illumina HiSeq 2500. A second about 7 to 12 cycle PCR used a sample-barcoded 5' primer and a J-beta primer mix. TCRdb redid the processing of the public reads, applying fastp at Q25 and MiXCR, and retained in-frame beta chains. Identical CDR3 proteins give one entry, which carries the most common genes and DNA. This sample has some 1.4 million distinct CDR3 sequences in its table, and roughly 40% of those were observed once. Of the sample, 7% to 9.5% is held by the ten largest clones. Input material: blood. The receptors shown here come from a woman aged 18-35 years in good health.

This chain's CDR3 is CSARGWTSGLLGNEQFF. The CDR3 region has the DNA TGCAGTGCTAGGGGGTGGACTAGCGGACTGCTAGGGAATGAGCAGTTCTTC. The chain combines TRBV20-1 with TRBJ2-3, with 10 bases matching TRBD2. The J call is uncertain, as TRBJ2-1 better fits the DNA end. The CDR3 sequence is 17 residues long. The germline gives CDR1 DFQATT, CDR2 SNEGSKA (reference sequence).

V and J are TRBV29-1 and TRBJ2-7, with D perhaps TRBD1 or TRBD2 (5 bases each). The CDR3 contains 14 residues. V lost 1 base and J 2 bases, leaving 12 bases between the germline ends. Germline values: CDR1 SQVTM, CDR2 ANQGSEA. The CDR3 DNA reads TGCAGCGTTGAAGTGGGCTTGGGGGCCTACGAGCAGTACTTC. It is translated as CSVEVGLGAYEQYF.

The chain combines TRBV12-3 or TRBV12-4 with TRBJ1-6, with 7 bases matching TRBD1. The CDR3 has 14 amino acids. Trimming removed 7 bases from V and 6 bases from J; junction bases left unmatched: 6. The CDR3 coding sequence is TGTGCCAGCACCTTGGGGACAGTTAATTCACCCCTCCACTTT. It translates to CASTLGTVNSPLHF.

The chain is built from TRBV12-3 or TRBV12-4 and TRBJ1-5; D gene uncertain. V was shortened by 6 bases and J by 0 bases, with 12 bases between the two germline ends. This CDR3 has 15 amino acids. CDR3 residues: CASSRRLNSNQPQHF. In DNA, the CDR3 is TGTGCCAGCAGCCGACGACTGAATAGCAATCAGCCCCAGCATTTT.

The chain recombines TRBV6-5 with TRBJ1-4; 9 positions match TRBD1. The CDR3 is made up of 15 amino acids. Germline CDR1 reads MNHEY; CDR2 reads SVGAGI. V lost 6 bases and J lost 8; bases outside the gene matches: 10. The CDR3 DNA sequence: TGTGCCAGCAGCCTTTCCGGGACAGGGATAGAAAAACTGTTTTTT. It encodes CASSLSGTGIEKLFF.

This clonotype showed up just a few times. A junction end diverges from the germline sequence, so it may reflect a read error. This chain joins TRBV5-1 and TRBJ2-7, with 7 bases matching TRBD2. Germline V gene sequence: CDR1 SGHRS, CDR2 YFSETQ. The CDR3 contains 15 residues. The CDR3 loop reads CTSGRGSGSAYEQYF. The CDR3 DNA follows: TGCACCAGCGGGCGGGGGAGCGGGTCTGCCTACGAGCAGTACTTC.

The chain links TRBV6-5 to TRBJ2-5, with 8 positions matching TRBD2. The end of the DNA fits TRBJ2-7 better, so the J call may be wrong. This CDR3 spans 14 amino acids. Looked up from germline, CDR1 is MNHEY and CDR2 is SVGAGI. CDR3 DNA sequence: TGTGCCAGCAGTTCGAGCGGGAGCCTCTACGAGCAGTACTTC. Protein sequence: CASSSSGSLYEQYF.

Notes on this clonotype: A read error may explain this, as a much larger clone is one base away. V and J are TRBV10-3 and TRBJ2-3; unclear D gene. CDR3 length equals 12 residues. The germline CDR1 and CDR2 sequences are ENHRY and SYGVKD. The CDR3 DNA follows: TGTGACATCAGTGCTCTCGGGGATACGCAGTATTTT. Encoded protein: CDISALGDTQYF.